The 8 T cell receptor beta chains reported below all come from one sample, sequenced in a study of T cell clones after liver transplantation. Profiling relied on immunoSEQ multiplex PCR, and the TCRdb table lists in-frame clones only, not all of them. The profile shows approximately 19,000 clones, 75% to 85% of them singletons. The sample here was CD8+ T cells from blood, taken roughly 48 months after liver transplant. The receptors derive from a human patient who received a liver transplant. A share of the T cells may be of graft donor origin.

The chain uses TRBV7-3 and TRBJ2-5, with D uncertain. Between the trimmed V and J ends, which lost 5 bases and 5 bases, there was a span of 6 bases. Germline V lookup: CDR1 SGHTA, CDR2 FQGTGA. The CDR3 contains 11 residues. Here the CDR3 reads CASSNGETQYF. The CDR3 DNA reads as TGTGCCAGCAGCAATGGGGAGACCCAGTACTTC.

The chain uses TRBV6-5 and TRBJ1-1; 7 bases are shared with TRBD1. The germline V gene encodes CDR1 MNHEY and CDR2 SVGAGI. The CDR3 is 14 amino acids. The junction had 5 bases not matched to a gene; V was cut back by 6 bases and J by 1 base. CDR3 in DNA: TGTGCCAGCAGCGGGACAGCGTGGAACACTGAAGCTTTCTTT. This translates into CASSGTAWNTEAFF.

The V and J genes are TRBV5-4 and TRBJ2-3, with D unresolved. Looked up from germline, CDR1 is SGHNT and CDR2 is YYREEE (reference sequence). The CDR3 is 15 amino acids. The V and J ends lost 3 bases and 3 bases respectively, with 14 bases between them. The CDR3 sequence: CASSSPKASTDTQYF. CDR3 sequence (DNA): TGTGCCAGCAGCTCTCCCAAAGCCTCTACAGATACGCAGTATTTT.

The rearrangement joins TRBV4-3 to TRBJ2-7; no definite D call. Germline loops: CDR1 LGHNA, CDR2 YSLEER. Trimming removed 1 base from V and 4 bases from J, with 14 bases in between. The CDR3 length is 15 residues. The chain's CDR3 is CASSQGHSVAYEQYF. The CDR3 bases are TGCGCCAGCAGCCAAGGACACTCAGTGGCGTACGAGCAGTACTTC.

This clone was recorded once. This chain joins TRBV5-4 and TRBJ2-7; 7 bases fit TRBD1. Germline trimming cut 4 bases from V and 2 bases from J; bases unmatched to any gene: 3. The CDR3 spans 13 residues. Germline CDR1 reads SGHNT; CDR2 reads YYREEE (reference sequence). CDR3 region: CASSVTGTYEQYF. The CDR3 DNA reads TGTGCCAGCAGCGTGACAGGGACCTACGAGCAGTACTTC. Full variable domain (missing parts from reference TRBV5-4 and TRBJ2-7): ETGVTQSPTHLIKTRGQQVTLRCSSQSGHNTVSWYQQALGQGPQFIFQYYREEENGRGNFPPRFSGLQFPNYSSELNVNALELDDSALYLCASSVTGTYEQYFGPGTRLTVT.

V and J are TRBV19 and TRBJ2-7; TRBD2 matches 13 bases. In germline, CDR1 is LNHDA, CDR2 SQIVND (reference sequence). Unmatched junction bases numbered 7, after V lost 6 bases and J lost 5 bases. The CDR3 has 15 amino acids. The CDR3 reads CASSRTSGSFDEQYF. The CDR3 DNA reads TGTGCCAGTAGCAGGACTAGCGGGAGCTTCGACGAGCAGTACTTC.

The chain uses TRBV9 and TRBJ2-2, with a weak D call TRBD2 (6 bases). The CDR3 loop spans 14 amino acids. Trimming took 2 bases from V and 5 from J, leaving 10 bases between them. Looked up from germline, CDR1 is SGDLS and CDR2 is YYNGEE. The CDR3: CASSVGGETGELFF. CDR3 sequence (DNA): TGTGCCAGCAGCGTCGGAGGGGAAACCGGGGAGCTGTTTTTT.

The chain recombines TRBV29-1 with TRBJ2-1, with D tentatively TRBD1 (6 bases). Germline-derived CDR1 and CDR2 are SQVTM and ANQGSEA. Trimming removed 0 bases at V and 5 bases at J, with 17 bases between. The CDR3 is made up of 16 amino acids. CDR3 nucleotides: TGCAGCGTTGAAGATGTAAACGGACAGCGAAACAATGAGCAGTTCTTC. Amino acid sequence: CSVEDVNGQRNNEQFF.